The clone carrying this T cell receptor beta chain has only a few counts. What it binds is not known. A universal primer site was incorporated via template switching, and the cDNA contained unique molecular identifiers. TCRdb re-called the 5' RACE reads through MiXCR, storing one row per CDR3 protein. The table includes a few hundred thousand distinct CDR3 sequences, approximately 14% detected once. The data derive from a study of identical twins. Overall study results and limits: Whereas memory repertoires showed no such difference, abundant cord blood beta clonotypes carried fewer insertions.

V was trimmed by 1 base and J by 5 bases, leaving 8 bases between them. Germline loops: CDR1 SNHLY, CDR2 FYNNEI. The CDR3 covers 13 residues. This sample also appeared in a second study, on yellow fever vaccine responses in identical twins. Per that study: Reports say the vaccine T cell response in twins looked partly convergent and partly personalized.

The sequence was collected from a woman aged 18-29 years in good health. Sequencing input: CD4+ T cells sorted from blood. The V gene is TRBV2, the J gene TRBJ2-5; D is unresolved. CDR3 region: CASSEERAETQYF. The CDR3 nucleotides are TGTGCCAGCAGTGAAGAAAGGGCGGAGACCCAGTACTTC.